This paragraph covers one T cell receptor (beta chain) sequence. Seattle researchers signed up patients amid active infection and tracked them longitudinally. Study processing details: The authors estimated nucleated cell counts from reference gene primer amplification. Assay used: immunoSEQ multiplex PCR; TCRdb lists only in-frame clones, some missing. V, J and clone size derive from that table, while D and trimming were established from the DNA sequence. This sample yields 250,000 to 400,000 clones, of which 88% are seen a single time; 1.5% to 2% belongs to the top ten. These data belong to a study of blood T cell repertoires in COVID-19. Whole-study context: The study drew acute and convalescent COVID-19 samples from the United States, Italy and Spain.

There are 12 residues in the CDR3. Trimming pared 6 bases from V and 6 bases from J, leaving 11 bases between. Germline CDR1 SNHLY, CDR2 FYNNEI. The chain combines TRBV2 with TRBJ1-1; no firm D call. The TCR sequence derives from a woman aged 30 to 39 with COVID-19, enrolled during active disease. Sequencing was done on a sample of peripheral blood. This CDR3 reads CASSTDFAEAFF. The CDR3, as DNA: TGTGCCAGCAGCACAGATTTTGCTGAAGCTTTCTTT.